The sequence of this T cell receptor beta chain was determined in a study of T cell repertoires in aging, cancer and after chemotherapy. At the level of the study: Donors were grouped into six age bands spanning 30 or younger through 70 or older. Patients with glioblastoma brain tumors were sampled before and after temozolomide-based therapy. Study-level results: Median generation probability rose over the chemotherapy interval in each cancer cohort, suggesting rebound thymic output.

Worth noting for this clonotype: The antigen remains undetermined.

The germline CDR1 and CDR2 sequences are SGDLS and YYNGEE. Trimming stripped 0 bases from V and 3 bases from J, with 12 bases between. CDR3 length equals 15 residues. Peripheral blood genomic DNA, not sorted cells or RNA, was the template. TRB rearrangements spanning V, D and J were amplified using mixed TRB-A/B primers. TCRdb independently ran MiXCR on the multiplex PCR reads; one entry per CDR3 protein. The sample yields a few thousand distinct CDR3 sequences, 50% to 75% seen once. V gene TRBV9 combines with J gene TRBJ1-1; D unclear. Sequenced material: blood. The receptor's source is a human donor with a solid tumor. The CDR3 DNA reads as TGTGCCAGCAGCGTAGCTGCACAGCCGGACACTGAAGCTTTCTTT. Amino acids: CASSVAAQPDTEAFF. The variable domain in full, completed from reference TRBV9 and TRBJ1-1, reads DSGVTQTPKHLITATGQRVTLRCSPRSGDLSVYWYQQSLDQGLQFLIQYYNGEERAKGNILERFSAQQFPDLHSELNLSSLELGDSALYFCASSVAAQPDTEAFFGQGTRLTVV.